The 20 T cell receptor beta chains below were found in one sample sequenced in a study of T cells in tumors after PD-1 blockade. Produced via immunoSEQ multiplex PCR; TCRdb's table is partial and in-frame only. The table shows around 35,000 clones, with about three quarters occurring only once. Specimen: PBMCs, collected after anti-PD-1 treatment. Receptors were obtained from a human donor with basal cell carcinoma.

Here the CDR3 DNA reads TGTGCCAGCAGCTCGGACGGGACTAGCGTCTCCTACGAGCAGTACTTC. Protein sequence: CASSSDGTSVSYEQYF. The chain combines TRBV5-5 with TRBJ2-7; TRBD2 matches at 10 bases. The CDR3 runs 16 residues. The V gene's germline CDR1 is SGHKS and CDR2 YYEKEE (reference sequence). V lost 3 bases, J lost 0 bases, and 6 bases stayed unmatched. The full variable domain, with the rest looked up from reference TRBV5-5 and TRBJ2-7, is DAGVTQSPTHLIKTRGQQVTLRCSPISGHKSVSWYQQVLGQGPQFIFQYYEKEERGRGNFPDRFSARQFPNYSSELNVNALLLGDSALYLCASSSDGTSVSYEQYFGPGTRLTVT.

V is TRBV18 and J is TRBJ2-7, with no clear D. This CDR3 comprises 13 residues. Trimming took 0 bases from V and 1 from J, leaving 4 bases between them. Germline V gene data show CDR1 as KGHSH and CDR2 as LQKENI. The CDR3 sequence is CASSPPGSYEQYF. CDR3 in DNA: TGTGCCAGCTCACCACCGGGGTCCTACGAGCAGTACTTC.

V usage is TRBV12-3 or TRBV12-4 and J usage is TRBJ1-2; D gene uncertain. The CDR3 has 13 residues. Between the trimmed V and J ends, which lost 3 bases and 4 bases, there was a span of 9 bases. The CDR3 spells CASSFREAYGYTF. CDR3 DNA sequence: TGTGCCAGCAGTTTTCGGGAGGCCTATGGCTACACCTTC.

This clone was observed a few times. The chain has TRBV6-5 and TRBJ2-6, with no clear D. Germline loops: CDR1 MNHEY, CDR2 SVGAGI. Trimming pared 4 bases from V and 0 bases from J, leaving 7 bases between. This CDR3 comprises 15 residues. CDR3 residues: CASSSPTSGANVLTF. The DNA for the CDR3 is TGTGCCAGCAGTTCCCCGACCTCTGGGGCCAACGTCCTGACTTTC.

The rearrangement links TRBV9 to TRBJ1-5; 10 nucleotides align to TRBD1. Germline-derived CDR1 and CDR2 are SGDLS and YYNGEE. The length of the CDR3 is 18 residues. The J segment lost 0 bases and the V segment lost 4 bases, leaving 10 bases of the junction unmatched. CDR3 loop: CASSSGQGTSYSNQPQHF. The CDR3 DNA sequence: TGTGCCAGCAGCTCGGGACAGGGGACCTCCTATAGCAATCAGCCCCAGCATTTT.

The chain uses TRBV7-9 and TRBJ2-1; D may be TRBD1 or TRBD2 (6 bases each). The CDR3 is 16 residues long. Germline-derived CDR1 and CDR2 are SEHNR and FQNEAQ (reference sequence). Trimming cost V 7 bases and J 4 bases, with 20 bases left between them. Here the CDR3 DNA reads TGTGCCAGCATCCTGGGGGGCTCCTCGAAATACAATGAGCAGTTCTTC. Protein sequence: CASILGGSSKYNEQFF.

J is TRBJ2-3 and V is TRBV2; D is possibly TRBD2 (6 bases). The V gene lost 1 base and the J gene lost 2 bases, with 7 bases spanning the gap. Per the germline V gene, CDR1 is SNHLY and CDR2 is FYNNEI. The CDR3 runs 14 residues. CDR3 in DNA: TGTGCCAGCAGTGAAGGGGGGGTCACAGATACGCAGTATTTT. This translates into CASSEGGVTDTQYF.

V is TRBV9 and J is TRBJ2-7; 8 positions match TRBD2. Germline CDR1 SGDLS, CDR2 YYNGEE. This CDR3 region has 14 residues. The ends lost 4 bases at V and 2 bases at J; junction bases unmatched: 5. The CDR3 region is CASSPGGGTYEQYF. The CDR3 DNA is TGTGCCAGCAGCCCCGGGGGGGGGACCTACGAGCAGTACTTC.

The chain joins TRBV28 to TRBJ2-7; weak D call: TRBD2 (6 bases). V was clipped by 5 bases and J by 7 bases, with 18 bases between them. The germline V gene encodes CDR1 MDHEN and CDR2 SYDVKM. The CDR3 is 14 residues long. The CDR3 sequence: CASSQPGRGLEQYF. The CDR3 nucleotides are TGTGCCAGCAGTCAACCGGGCCGGGGGTTGGAGCAGTACTTC.

The rearrangement links TRBV30 to TRBJ1-2, with 9 positions matching TRBD1. Germline CDR1 and CDR2: GTSNPN and SVGIG (reference sequence). The CDR3 covers 15 residues. Trimming at V came to 1 base and at J to 6 bases, leaving 9 bases not matched to a gene. In DNA form, the CDR3 reads TGTGCCTGGAGTGGCCGTTCTACAGGGGGCGATGGCTACACCTTC. This gives the protein CAWSGRSTGGDGYTF.

The rearrangement links TRBV4-2 to TRBJ2-5; TRBD1 agrees at 9 bases. CDR1 is LGHNA and CDR2 is YNFKEQ in the germline V gene. The trim removed 1 base at V and 4 bases at J, leaving 16 bases unmatched. This CDR3 has 19 amino acids. CDR3 DNA sequence: TGTGCCAGCAGCCAAGTCCTATCCTCGACAGGGGGTGGGTTAGAGACCCAGTACTTC. Translated, it gives CASSQVLSSTGGGLETQYF.

This clone was detected only a few times. The gene calls are TRBV28 and TRBJ2-1; 11 bases match TRBD2. V was clipped by 6 bases and J by 5 bases; unmatched bases: 6. There are 15 residues in the CDR3. Germline CDR1 reads MDHEN; CDR2 reads SYDVKM. The chain's CDR3 is CASRPGLAGNNEQFF. CDR3 nucleotide sequence: TGTGCCAGCAGGCCCGGACTAGCGGGTAACAATGAGCAGTTCTTC.

The chain uses TRBV6-5 and TRBJ2-3; TRBD2 aligns across 12 bases. J was trimmed by 4 bases and V by 5 bases; bases with no gene match: 4. The CDR3 is 15 amino acids. The V gene's germline CDR1 is MNHEY and CDR2 SVGAGI. In nucleotides, the CDR3 is TGTGCCAGCAGTAAGACTAGCGGGGGAGCAGATACGCAGTATTTT. It is translated as CASSKTSGGADTQYF.

J is TRBJ1-3 and V is TRBV11-3, with a weak D call TRBD1 (6 bases). Deletions cut 4 bases from V and 0 bases from J, with 16 bases between. This CDR3 region has 17 residues. CDR1 and CDR2 from the germline V gene are SGHNT and YENEEA. The CDR3 DNA reads TGTGCCAGCAGCTCCGCCGGTACAGGGTCCTCTGGAAACACCATATATTTT. Protein product: CASSSAGTGSSGNTIYF. The full variable domain, its missing parts supplied by reference TRBV11-3 and TRBJ1-3, is EAGVVQSPRYKIIEKKQPVAFWCNPISGHNTLYWYLQNLGQGPELLIRYENEEAVDDSQLPKDRFSAERLKGVDSTLKIQPAELGDSAVYLCASSSAGTGSSGNTIYFGEGSWLTVV.

The chain joins TRBV6-5 to TRBJ2-7, with TRBD1 matching over 7 bases. The CDR3 spans 13 residues. CDR1 is MNHEY, CDR2 SVGAGI, per germline. The V segment lost 4 bases and the J segment 4 bases; nucleotides outside the gene matches: 4. CDR3 DNA: TGTGCCAGCAGTTCGGGACAGACATACGAGCAGTACTTC. It translates to CASSSGQTYEQYF.

The chain recombines TRBV18 with TRBJ2-5; 8 bases align to TRBD1. The CDR3 is made up of 14 amino acids. V trimming: 6 bases; J trimming: 3 bases; junction bases outside the gene matches: 6. The germline V gene encodes CDR1 KGHSH and CDR2 LQKENI. The CDR3 loop is CASSQDREEETQYF. The CDR3 DNA reads TGTGCCAGCTCTCAGGACAGGGAAGAAGAGACCCAGTACTTC.

A few counts support this clone. V gene TRBV7-6 combines with J gene TRBJ2-3; 7 bases agree with TRBD2. There are 15 residues in the CDR3. The V gene end was trimmed by 5 bases and the J gene end by 2 bases; junction bases not matched to a gene: 7. CDR1 SGHVS and CDR2 FNYEAQ come from the germline V gene. The CDR3 protein is CASSPARGITDTQYF. The CDR3, as DNA: TGTGCCAGCAGCCCGGCGCGGGGGATCACAGATACGCAGTATTTT.

The chain couples TRBV11-3 to TRBJ2-1; a weak D match, TRBD1 (5 bases). Germline V gene sequence: CDR1 SGHNT, CDR2 YENEEA. V was clipped by 5 bases and J by 4 bases, with 15 bases between them. The CDR3 contains 15 residues. DNA for the CDR3: TGTGCCAGCAGCGGTAAAAGGGGCCCTTACAATGAGCAGTTCTTC. Amino acid sequence: CASSGKRGPYNEQFF.

V and J are TRBV6-2 or TRBV6-3 and TRBJ2-7, with 9 bases aligning to TRBD1. The CDR3 covers 15 residues. Germline CDR1 and CDR2: MNHEY and SVGEGT. V lost 6 bases, J lost 6 bases, and 12 bases stayed unmatched. Here the CDR3 reads CASSSEWTGAIEQYF. CDR3 coding DNA: TGTGCCAGCAGCTCCGAGTGGACAGGGGCAATCGAGCAGTACTTC.

V gene TRBV4-3 combines with J gene TRBJ2-5; D perhaps matches TRBD2 (7 bases). CDR1 LGHNA and CDR2 YSLEER come from the germline V gene. The CDR3 consists of 15 residues. Between the trimmed V and J ends, which lost 4 bases and 3 bases, there was a span of 15 bases. The CDR3 spells CASSRRGGVKETQYF. The CDR3 DNA is TGCGCCAGCAGCCGGAGGGGGGGGGTCAAAGAGACCCAGTACTTC.